These 24 T cell receptor beta chains were sequenced from one sample in a study of graft-versus-host responses after intestinal transplantation. Sequencing was performed with immunoSEQ multiplex PCR; in TCRdb, only in-frame clones are kept and a portion is missing. The sample contains 20,000 to 30,000 clones, 70% to 90% of which appear only once. The sample consisted of PBMCs, taken almost 29 days after intestinal transplant. The receptors stem from a human patient who received an intestinal transplant, so some T cells may come from the graft donor.

This clone was counted a few times. The rearrangement links TRBV9 to TRBJ2-7; the match to TRBD2 covers 12 bases. V dropped 2 bases and J dropped 5; count of bases not matched to a gene: 5. Germline V gene sequence: CDR1 SGDLS, CDR2 YYNGEE. There are 15 residues in the CDR3. CDR3 nucleotide sequence: TGTGCCAGCAGCGTTCGGACTAGCGGGACCCACGAGCAGTACTTC. It translates to CASSVRTSGTHEQYF.

The rearrangement uses TRBV11-1 and TRBJ2-7; the match to TRBD1 covers 7 bases. CDR3 length: 13 amino acids. CDR1 SGHAT and CDR2 FQDESV come from the germline V gene (reference sequence). V lost 5 bases, J lost 6 bases, and 7 bases stayed unmatched. DNA of the CDR3: TGTGCCAGCAGCATAAGACAGGGTCTCGAGCAGTACTTC. It is translated as CASSIRQGLEQYF.

Details on this clone: The same CDR3 is also encoded by other DNA sequences in this sample. The J gene is TRBJ2-1, the V gene TRBV28; 12 positions agree with TRBD2. V lost 5 bases and J lost 5; bases outside the gene matches: 13. In germline, CDR1 is MDHEN, CDR2 SYDVKM. The CDR3 spans 18 residues. The CDR3 nucleotides are TGTGCCAGCAGTGGACTAGCGGGGTTCCCTAACCGACACAATGAGCAGTTCTTC. Translation gives CASSGLAGFPNRHNEQFF. The variable domain in full, completed from reference TRBV28 and TRBJ2-1, reads DVKVTQSSRYLVKRTGEKVFLECVQDMDHENMFWYRQDPGLGLRLIYFSYDVKMKEKGDIPEGYSVSREKKERFSLILESASTNQTSMYLCASSGLAGFPNRHNEQFFGPGTRLTVL.

A few counts support this clone. At one of its ends the junction is not consistent with the germline gene, which may arise from a read error. V gene TRBV5-6 combines with J gene TRBJ2-7, with D perhaps being TRBD1 or TRBD2 (6 bases each). Germline CDR1 SGHDT, CDR2 YYEEEE. This CDR3 is 12 amino acids long. The DNA of the CDR3 is TGTGCCAGCAGCTTGGGGGGGGCAGAGACAGACTTC. Its translation: CASSLGGAETDF.

This sequence joins TRBV5-1 and TRBJ2-1, with a weak D call TRBD2 (5 bases). CDR1 is SGHRS and CDR2 is YFSETQ in the germline V gene. The CDR3 covers 12 residues. The ends were cut back, 0 bases at V and 8 bases at J, with 6 bases in the middle. CDR3 coding DNA: TGCGCCAGCAGCTTGGGGGGAGATGAGCAGTTCTTC. Protein sequence: CASSLGGDEQFF.

The CDR3 bases are TGTGCCAGCAACCGGGGACTAGCGGGAGGGCCGGGGGAGACCCAGTACTTC. Translated: CASNRGLAGGPGETQYF. V gene TRBV28 combines with J gene TRBJ2-5, with TRBD2 matching over 16 bases. The germline gives CDR1 MDHEN, CDR2 SYDVKM. J lost 5 bases, V lost 7 bases, and 10 bases had no gene match. This CDR3 spans 17 amino acids.

Only one count was recorded for this clone. V usage is TRBV19 and J usage is TRBJ1-2, with D unresolved. Germline values: CDR1 LNHDA, CDR2 SQIVND (reference sequence). This CDR3 spans 13 amino acids. The V end lost 0 bases, the J end lost 1 base, and 3 bases lay between the germline ends. The CDR3 region has the DNA TGTGCCAGTAGTATAGATCATAACTATGGCTACACCTTC. Amino acid sequence: CASSIDHNYGYTF.

The V call is TRBV5-6, the J call TRBJ2-5; 11 bases fit TRBD2. The CDR3 has 14 amino acids. Looked up from germline, CDR1 is SGHDT and CDR2 is YYEEEE. The J segment lost 4 bases and the V segment lost 2 bases, leaving 1 base of the junction unmatched. The CDR3 DNA is TGTGCCAGCAGCTTTAGCGGGGGGGGAGAGACCCAGTACTTC. Amino acids: CASSFSGGGETQYF. The complete variable domain, with remaining parts taken from reference TRBV5-6 and TRBJ2-5, reads DAGVTQSPTHLIKTRGQQVTLRCSPKSGHDTVSWYQQALGQGPQFIFQYYEEEERQRGNFPDRFSGHQFPNYSSELNVNALLLGDSALYLCASSFSGGGETQYFGPGTRLLVL.

The gene calls are TRBV5-1 and TRBJ2-3; D may match TRBD1 or TRBD2 (5 bases each). V lost 4 bases and J 3 bases, leaving 15 bases between the germline ends. The germline V gene has CDR1 SGHRS and CDR2 YFSETQ. This CDR3 region has 15 residues. The CDR3 DNA reads TGCGCCAGCAGCAGAGGGACCTACACGACAGATACGCAGTATTTT. This sequence encodes CASSRGTYTTDTQYF.

V and J are TRBV6-6 and TRBJ2-7; TRBD2 matches at 9 bases. Germline V CDR1 and CDR2: MNHNY, SVGAGI (reference sequence). V lost 7 bases, J lost 0 bases, and 7 bases stayed unmatched. This CDR3 is 15 amino acids long. The CDR3 bases are TGTGCCAGCACCCGAGGACTAGCGTTCTCCTACGAGCAGTACTTC. Its translation is CASTRGLAFSYEQYF.

This rearrangement joins TRBV7-3 to TRBJ2-5; D is uncertain. V gave up 2 bases and J gave up 1 base, with 5 bases separating them. This CDR3 spans 13 amino acids. Germline CDR1 SGHTA, CDR2 FQGTGA. Here the CDR3 reads CASSLGPQETQYF. DNA of the CDR3: TGTGCCAGCAGCTTAGGGCCCCAAGAGACCCAGTACTTC.

This clone was found once. V usage is TRBV6-5 and J usage is TRBJ1-1; D gene uncertain. Germline V lookup: CDR1 MNHEY, CDR2 SVGAGI. V was shortened by 0 bases and J by 1 base, with 6 bases between the two germline ends. This CDR3 region has 14 residues. Here the CDR3 reads CASSYSDSNTEAFF. The CDR3 DNA is TGTGCCAGCAGTTACTCGGACTCGAACACTGAAGCTTTCTTT.

CDR3 protein: CASSLTSGANEQFF. Here the CDR3 DNA reads TGTGCCAGCAGCCTGACTAGCGGGGCGAATGAGCAGTTCTTC. V and J are TRBV7-3 and TRBJ2-1, with 11 positions matching TRBD2. The CDR3 spans 14 residues. Trimming took 5 bases from V and 7 from J; bases not matched to a gene: 4. Germline V gene data show CDR1 as SGHTA and CDR2 as FQGTGA.

The CDR3 DNA sequence: TGTGCCAGCAGTTTACTGGGACCCTCGTGGGGCTACGAGCAGTACTTC. Protein product: CASSLLGPSWGYEQYF. V is TRBV28 and J is TRBJ2-7, with D perhaps given as TRBD1 or TRBD2 (5 bases each). Germline CDR1 reads MDHEN; CDR2 reads SYDVKM. V lost 2 bases to trimming and J lost 3 bases, with 17 bases between them. CDR3 size: 16 residues.

The chain couples TRBV28 to TRBJ1-5; 7 bases are a match to TRBD1. CDR3 size: 14 residues. With 4 bases clipped from V and 1 base from J, the junction kept 1 base outside the gene matches. The V gene's germline CDR1 is MDHEN and CDR2 SYDVKM. CDR3 sequence: CASSSTGSNQPQHF. The CDR3, as DNA: TGTGCCAGCAGTTCGACAGGGAGCAATCAGCCCCAGCATTTT.

The rearrangement joins TRBV10-3 to TRBJ2-3; 14 bases are shared with TRBD2. The V gene end was trimmed by 3 bases and the J gene end by 2 bases; junction bases not matched to a gene: 13. CDR1 is ENHRY and CDR2 is SYGVKD in the germline V gene. The CDR3 is 20 residues long. The DNA of the CDR3 is TGTGCCATCAGTGATCGGAGGGGGACTAGCGGGGGAGAGGACACAGATACGCAGTATTTT. Translated, it gives CAISDRRGTSGGEDTDTQYF.

The chain links TRBV4-1 to TRBJ2-5; tentative D call: TRBD2 (5 bases). The V end was cut by 1 base, the J end by 2 bases, with 8 bases between. This CDR3 has 14 amino acids. Germline loops: CDR1 MGHRA, CDR2 YSYEKL. The CDR3 spells CASSQVTGQETQYF. CDR3 sequence (DNA): TGCGCCAGCAGCCAAGTCACGGGACAAGAGACCCAGTACTTC.

The chain couples TRBV12-5 to TRBJ1-5; 12 bases are shared with TRBD1. Trimming took 5 bases from V and 1 from J; bases not matched to a gene: 18. CDR3 size: 21 residues. Germline lookup yields CDR1 LGHNT and CDR2 FRNRAP. The CDR3 region has the DNA TGTGCTAGTGGTCTATACGGCTCTCCGGGACAGGGGGCGCCGAGCAATCAGCCCCAGCATTTT. Translation gives CASGLYGSPGQGAPSNQPQHF.

The V and J genes are TRBV15 and TRBJ2-5; D gene uncertain. This CDR3 is 12 amino acids long. Germline CDR1 reads LNHNV; CDR2 reads YYDKDF (reference sequence). The V end was cut by 2 bases, the J end by 5 bases, with 6 bases between. CDR3 residues: CATSRNQETQYF. For the CDR3, the DNA is TGTGCCACCAGCAGAAATCAGGAGACCCAGTACTTC.

The chain joins TRBV27 to TRBJ2-1, with D unclear. The CDR3 runs 12 residues. Trimming removed 2 bases at V and 11 bases at J, with 10 bases between. Germline loops: CDR1 MNHEY, CDR2 SMNVEV (reference sequence). CDR3 nucleotides: TGTGCCAGCAGTTTACCGGGCGGTAAGCAGTTCTTC. This gives the protein CASSLPGGKQFF.

The chain carries TRBV7-3 and TRBJ2-1, with 9 bases matching TRBD2. Germline V gene data show CDR1 as SGHTA and CDR2 as FQGTGA. This CDR3 is built from 15 residues. The V and J ends lost 2 bases and 7 bases, in that order; junction bases with no gene match: 6. The CDR3, as DNA: TGTGCCAGCAGCTTAGCGGGGGGGCAGGATAATGAGCAGTTCTTC. It translates to CASSLAGGQDNEQFF.

The rearrangement joins TRBV7-6 to TRBJ2-1, with TRBD2 identical over 12 bases. Losses at the gene ends were 5 bases for V and 7 bases for J; bases not matched to a gene: 18. Germline loops: CDR1 SGHVS, CDR2 FNYEAQ. The CDR3 length is 19 residues. The CDR3 DNA is TGTGCCAGCAGCCTGGGACCGAGACTAGCGGGGGTGAAAAAGAATGAGCAGTTCTTC. Translated, it gives CASSLGPRLAGVKKNEQFF.

J is TRBJ2-5 and V is TRBV2, with TRBD1 identical over 7 bases. Germline V gene sequence: CDR1 SNHLY, CDR2 FYNNEI. The CDR3 runs to 11 residues. The V and J ends lost 4 bases and 14 bases, in that order; junction bases with no gene match: 7. Here the CDR3 DNA reads TGTGCCAGCAGTGGAAAGGGACAGTCCTACTTC. Protein sequence: CASSGKGQSYF.

Note on this clone: Because it lacks the conserved phenylalanine or tryptophan at the end, this CDR3 is likely a read error. Because the CDR3's place on the DNA is in doubt, the DNA is left out and the CDR3 is given as listed by TCRdb. The V gene is TRBV6-6, the J gene TRBJ1-2; the table names TRBD1, a call not compared with the DNA. CDR1 and CDR2 from the germline V gene are MNHNY and SVGAGI (reference sequence). Both ends counted, the CDR3 spans 10 residues. The CDR3 is CASSEGTIFL.